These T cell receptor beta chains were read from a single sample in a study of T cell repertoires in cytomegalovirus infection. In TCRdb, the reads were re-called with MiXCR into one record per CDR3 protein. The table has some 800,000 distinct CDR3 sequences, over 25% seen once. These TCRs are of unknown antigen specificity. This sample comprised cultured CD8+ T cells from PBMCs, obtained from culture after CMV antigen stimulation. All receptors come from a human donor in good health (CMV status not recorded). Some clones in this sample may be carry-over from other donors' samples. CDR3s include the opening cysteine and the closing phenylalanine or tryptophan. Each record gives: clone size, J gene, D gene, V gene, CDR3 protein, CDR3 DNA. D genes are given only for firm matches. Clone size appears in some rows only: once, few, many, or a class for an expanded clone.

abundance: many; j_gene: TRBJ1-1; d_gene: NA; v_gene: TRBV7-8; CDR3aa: CASSFRSTREAFF; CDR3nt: TGTGCCAGCAGCTTTCGCTCCACCCGGGAAGCTTTCTTT
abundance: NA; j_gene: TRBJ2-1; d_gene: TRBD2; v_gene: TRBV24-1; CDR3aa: CATSDTDRLAGASYNEQFF; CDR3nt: TGTGCCACCAGTGATACCGATCGACTAGCGGGGGCCTCCTACAATGAGCAGTTCTTC
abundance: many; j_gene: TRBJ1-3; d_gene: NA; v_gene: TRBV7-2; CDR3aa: CASSLVVGDRISGNTIYF; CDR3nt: TGTGCCAGCAGCTTAGTGGTCGGAGACAGGATCTCTGGAAACACCATATATTTT
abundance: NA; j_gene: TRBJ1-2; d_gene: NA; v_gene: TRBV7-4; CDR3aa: CASSSRTGYGGYTF; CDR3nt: TGTGCCAGCAGCTCCCGTACAGGGTACGGGGGCTACACCTTC
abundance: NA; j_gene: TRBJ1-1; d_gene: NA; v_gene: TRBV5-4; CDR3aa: CASSLGGRHMNTEAFF; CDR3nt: TGTGCCAGCAGCCTCGGAGGGAGGCACATGAACACTGAAGCTTTCTTT
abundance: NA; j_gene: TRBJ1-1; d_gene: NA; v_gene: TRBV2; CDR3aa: CASSDPRMNTEAFF; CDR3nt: TGTGCCAGCAGTGATCCCCGTATGAACACTGAAGCTTTCTTT
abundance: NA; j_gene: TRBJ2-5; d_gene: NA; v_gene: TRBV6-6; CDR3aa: CASSDGYSPGAQYF; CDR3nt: TGTGCCAGCAGTGATGGTTACTCTCCGGGAGCCCAGTACTTC
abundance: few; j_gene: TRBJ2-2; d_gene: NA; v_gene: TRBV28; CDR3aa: CASSFRTTRELFF; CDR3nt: TGTGCCAGCAGTTTTCGGACGACCAGAGAGCTGTTTTTT
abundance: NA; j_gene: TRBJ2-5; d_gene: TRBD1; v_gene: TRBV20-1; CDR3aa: CSASRDRGYQETQYF; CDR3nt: TGCAGTGCTTCCAGGGACAGGGGGTACCAAGAGACCCAGTACTTC
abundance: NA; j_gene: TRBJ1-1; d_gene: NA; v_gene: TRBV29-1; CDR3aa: CSVEDQDNGAEAFF; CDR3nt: TGCAGCGTTGAAGATCAAGATAATGGCGCTGAAGCTTTCTTT
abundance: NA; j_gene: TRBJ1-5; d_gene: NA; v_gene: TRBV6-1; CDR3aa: CASSFRDTTGQPQHF; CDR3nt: TGTGCCAGCAGTTTCCGGGACACTACGGGGCAGCCCCAGCATTTT
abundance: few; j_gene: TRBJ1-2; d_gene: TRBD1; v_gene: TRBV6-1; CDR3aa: CASSEGNRGSDGYTF; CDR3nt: TGTGCCAGCAGTGAAGGGAACAGGGGCTCCGATGGCTACACCTTC
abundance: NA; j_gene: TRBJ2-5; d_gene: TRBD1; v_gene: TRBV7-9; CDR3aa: CASNFSGTGVNETQYF; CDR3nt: TGTGCCAGCAACTTCTCCGGAACAGGGGTTAACGAGACCCAGTACTTC
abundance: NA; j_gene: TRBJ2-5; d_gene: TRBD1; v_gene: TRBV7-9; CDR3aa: CASSLELGTGGWETQYF; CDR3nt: TGTGCCAGCAGCTTAGAGTTGGGGACAGGGGGCTGGGAGACCCAGTACTTC
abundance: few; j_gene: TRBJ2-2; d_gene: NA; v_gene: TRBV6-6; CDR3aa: CASIERGSGELFF; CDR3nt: TGTGCCAGCATTGAGAGGGGAAGCGGGGAGCTGTTTTTT
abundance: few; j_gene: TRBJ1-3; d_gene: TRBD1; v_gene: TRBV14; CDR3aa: CASSQGYRGWRNTIYF; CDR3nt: TGTGCCAGCAGCCAAGGCTACAGGGGTTGGAGAAACACCATATATTTT
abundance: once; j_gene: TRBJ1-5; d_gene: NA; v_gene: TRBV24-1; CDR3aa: CATSDLHGRTETYSNQPQHF; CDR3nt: TGTGCCACCAGTGATTTGCACGGTCGGACCGAAACCTATAGCAATCAGCCCCAGCATTTT
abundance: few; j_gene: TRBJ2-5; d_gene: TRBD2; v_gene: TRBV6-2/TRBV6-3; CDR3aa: CASSLLRDYPYQETQYF; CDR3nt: TGTGCCAGCAGTCTTTTACGGGACTATCCGTACCAAGAGACCCAGTACTTC
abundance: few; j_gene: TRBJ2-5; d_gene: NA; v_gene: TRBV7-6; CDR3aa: CASSLRPFKETQYF; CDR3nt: TGTGCCAGCAGCTTAAGACCGTTTAAAGAGACCCAGTACTTC
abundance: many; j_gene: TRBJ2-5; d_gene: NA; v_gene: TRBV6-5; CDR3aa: CASSFDRAGETQYF; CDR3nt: TGTGCCAGCAGTTTCGATAGGGCGGGGGAGACCCAGTACTTC
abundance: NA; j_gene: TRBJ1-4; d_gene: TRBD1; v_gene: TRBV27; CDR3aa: CASSSSGTGGLGELFF; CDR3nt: TGTGCCAGCAGTTCATCCGGGACAGGGGGCTTAGGGGAACTGTTTTTT
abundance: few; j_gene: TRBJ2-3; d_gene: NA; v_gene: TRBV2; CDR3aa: CASSDAQDTDTQYF; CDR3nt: TGTGCCAGCAGTGACGCGCAGGACACAGATACGCAGTATTTT
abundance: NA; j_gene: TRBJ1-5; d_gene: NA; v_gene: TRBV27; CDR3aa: CASTAIGGNQPQHF; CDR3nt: TGTGCCAGCACAGCTATAGGGGGAAATCAGCCCCAGCATTTT
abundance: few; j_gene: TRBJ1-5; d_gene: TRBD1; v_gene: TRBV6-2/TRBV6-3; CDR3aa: CASRDRVDQPQHF; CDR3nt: TGTGCCAGCAGAGACAGGGTTGATCAGCCCCAGCATTTT
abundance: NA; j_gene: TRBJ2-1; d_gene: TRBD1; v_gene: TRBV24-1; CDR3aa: CATSGQKGQYAYNEQFF; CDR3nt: TGTGCCACCAGTGGGCAAAAGGGACAGTATGCCTACAATGAGCAGTTCTTC
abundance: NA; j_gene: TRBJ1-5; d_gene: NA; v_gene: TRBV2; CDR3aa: CASINSEEDNQPQHF; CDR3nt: TGTGCCAGCATCAACTCGGAGGAGGACAATCAGCCCCAGCATTTT
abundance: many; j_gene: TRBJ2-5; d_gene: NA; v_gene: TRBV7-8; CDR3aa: CASSLIRPKETQYF; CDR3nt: TGTGCCAGCAGCTTGATAAGACCAAAAGAGACCCAGTACTTC
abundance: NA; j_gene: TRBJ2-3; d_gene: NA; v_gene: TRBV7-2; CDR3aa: CASSSSGGGEGDTQYF; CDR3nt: TGTGCCAGCAGCTCAAGCGGTGGCGGGGAAGGAGATACGCAGTATTTT
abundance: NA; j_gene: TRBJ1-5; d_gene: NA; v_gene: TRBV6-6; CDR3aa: CACRGRYSNQPQHF; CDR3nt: TGTGCCTGTCGGGGGCGGTACAGCAATCAGCCCCAGCATTTT
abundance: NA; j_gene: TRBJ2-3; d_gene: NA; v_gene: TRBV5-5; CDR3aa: CASSLTFMTRADTQYF; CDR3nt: TGTGCCAGCAGCTTGACCTTCATGACCAGGGCAGATACGCAGTATTTT
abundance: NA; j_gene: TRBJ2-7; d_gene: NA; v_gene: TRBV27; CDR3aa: CASSRLGEQYF; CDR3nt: TGTGCCAGCAGCCGACTAGGGGAGCAGTACTTC
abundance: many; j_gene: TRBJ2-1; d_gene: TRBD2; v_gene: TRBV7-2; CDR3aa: CASSSVGGLAGYSYNEQFF; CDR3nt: TGTGCCAGCAGTTCAGTGGGCGGACTAGCGGGGTACTCCTACAATGAGCAGTTCTTC
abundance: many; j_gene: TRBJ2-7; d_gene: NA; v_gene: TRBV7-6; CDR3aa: CASSLAGGSYEQYF; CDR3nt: TGTGCCAGCAGCTTAGCGGGGGGCTCCTACGAGCAGTACTTC
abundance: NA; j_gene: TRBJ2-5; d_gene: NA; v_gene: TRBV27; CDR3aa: CASMRGETQYF; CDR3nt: TGTGCCAGCATGAGGGGGGAGACCCAGTACTTC
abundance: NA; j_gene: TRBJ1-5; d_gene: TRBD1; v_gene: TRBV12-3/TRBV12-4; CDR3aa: CASSSFSTGGKPQHF; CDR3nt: TGTGCCAGCAGTTCCTTCTCGACAGGGGGGAAGCCCCAGCATTTT
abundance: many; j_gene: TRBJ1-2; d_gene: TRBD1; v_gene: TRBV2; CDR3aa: CASRGDRVNYGYTF; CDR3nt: TGTGCCAGCAGGGGGGACAGGGTTAACTATGGCTACACCTTC
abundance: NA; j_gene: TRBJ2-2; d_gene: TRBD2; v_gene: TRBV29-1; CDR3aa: CSFSGGFPNTGELFF; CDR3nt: TGCAGCTTTAGCGGGGGCTTTCCGAACACCGGGGAGCTGTTTTTT
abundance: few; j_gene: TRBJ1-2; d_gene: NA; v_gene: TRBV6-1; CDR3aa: CASSGLTGIDGYTF; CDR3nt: TGTGCCAGCAGTGGACTCACAGGGATCGATGGCTACACCTTC
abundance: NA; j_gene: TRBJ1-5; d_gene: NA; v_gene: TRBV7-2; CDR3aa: CASSSVHRNQPQHF; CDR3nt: TGTGCCAGCAGCTCGGTACATCGCAATCAGCCCCAGCATTTT
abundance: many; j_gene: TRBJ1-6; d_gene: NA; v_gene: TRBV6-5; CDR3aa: CASSYSTGANSPLHF; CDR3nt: TGTGCCAGCAGTTACTCTACAGGAGCAAATTCACCCCTCCACTTT
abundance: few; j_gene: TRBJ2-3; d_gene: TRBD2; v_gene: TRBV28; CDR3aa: CASSFPSLLAGGPGDTQYF; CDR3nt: TGTGCCAGCAGTTTCCCCTCACTTCTAGCGGGGGGGCCCGGAGATACGCAGTATTTT
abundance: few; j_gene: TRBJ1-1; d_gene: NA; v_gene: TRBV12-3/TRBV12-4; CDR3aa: CASSLYIDTEAFF; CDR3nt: TGTGCCAGCAGTTTATATATCGACACTGAAGCTTTCTTT